The 16 T cell receptor beta chains in this list originate from one sample, sequenced in a study of T cell changes during pregnancy in multiple sclerosis. Produced via immunoSEQ multiplex PCR; TCRdb's table is partial and in-frame only. The sample lists about 38,000 clones; 90% to 95% were seen once. This sample comprised CD8+ T cells from peripheral blood mononuclear cells, obtained in the second trimester of pregnancy. The receptors were sampled from a female donor with multiple sclerosis, enrolled in a pregnancy study.

V gene TRBV7-8 combines with J gene TRBJ2-7, with D tentatively TRBD1 (5 bases). The CDR3 consists of 14 residues. The germline gives CDR1 SGHVS, CDR2 FQNEAQ. Trimming took off 7 bases at V and 0 bases at J, with 13 bases between the two ends. Here the CDR3 reads CASTPFQGSYEQYF. CDR3 sequence (DNA): TGTGCCAGCACCCCCTTTCAGGGCTCCTACGAGCAGTACTTC.

The rearrangement joins TRBV7-9 to TRBJ1-1; tentative D call: TRBD1 (5 bases). The CDR3 totals 14 residues. Germline lookup yields CDR1 SEHNR and CDR2 FQNEAQ (reference sequence). V was trimmed by 1 base and J by 3 bases, leaving 9 bases between them. The CDR3 nucleotides read TGTGCCAGCAGCTTAGGGGGGAGGGACACTGAAGCTTTCTTT. Translation: CASSLGGRDTEAFF.

The chain carries TRBV5-6 and TRBJ2-5; TRBD1 matches 10 bases. V gave up 4 bases and J gave up 4 bases; unmatched junction bases: 10. Germline V CDR1 and CDR2: SGHDT, YYEEEE. This CDR3 comprises 16 residues. The CDR3 here is CASSRTDRGLTETQYF. Here the CDR3 DNA reads TGTGCCAGCAGCCGCACGGACAGGGGGTTGACAGAGACCCAGTACTTC.

V is TRBV19 and J is TRBJ1-1; tentative D call: TRBD1 (6 bases). The CDR3 loop spans 10 amino acids. CDR1 LNHDA and CDR2 SQIVND come from the germline V gene (reference sequence). Trimming pared 9 bases from V and 7 bases from J, leaving 9 bases between. The CDR3 coding sequence is TGTGCCAGCGGACAGAATGAAGCTTTCTTT. Its protein is CASGQNEAFF.

V and J are TRBV7-2 and TRBJ2-7, with TRBD1 identical over 7 bases. The germline V gene encodes CDR1 SGHTA and CDR2 FQGNSA. V was pared by 0 bases and J by 0 bases, with 8 bases of the junction left unmatched. The CDR3 is made up of 17 amino acids. CDR3 coding DNA: TGTGCCAGCAGCTTAGCCTTTGGGACAGAATACTCCTACGAGCAGTACTTC. As protein: CASSLAFGTEYSYEQYF.

This rearrangement joins TRBV5-1 to TRBJ1-1; no clear D. The CDR3 totals 15 residues. Germline V gene lookup returns CDR1 SGHRS and CDR2 YFSETQ. Trimming stripped 6 bases from V and 3 bases from J, with 18 bases between. The CDR3 is CASTLRGLGYTEAFF. Here the CDR3 DNA reads TGCGCCAGCACCCTCCGGGGTTTGGGGTACACTGAAGCTTTCTTT.

The gene calls are TRBV11-2 and TRBJ2-7; D gene unclear. The germline V gene encodes CDR1 SGHAT and CDR2 FQNNGV. The length of the CDR3 is 13 residues. Trimming stripped 1 base from V and 2 bases from J, with 6 bases between. The CDR3 DNA sequence: TGTGCCAGCAGCTTAGGACTTACCTACGAGCAGTACTTC. This codes for CASSLGLTYEQYF.

The chain recombines TRBV11-2 with TRBJ1-2, with 12 nucleotides matching TRBD1. The V and J ends lost 8 bases and 5 bases, in that order; junction bases with no gene match: 9. The CDR3 runs to 15 residues. The germline V gene encodes CDR1 SGHAT and CDR2 FQNNGV. The CDR3, as DNA: TGTGCCAGCGGAATTCCGGGACAGGGGGCATATGGCTACACCTTC. Its protein product is CASGIPGQGAYGYTF.

The V call is TRBV9, the J call TRBJ1-3; 7 bases agree with TRBD1. The V gene end was trimmed by 2 bases and the J gene end by 0 bases; junction bases not matched to a gene: 5. The CDR3 spans 16 residues. Per germline, CDR1 SGDLS and CDR2 YYNGEE. The CDR3 spells CASSVIGGFSGNTIYF. The CDR3 DNA is TGTGCCAGCAGCGTCATAGGGGGCTTCTCTGGAAACACCATATATTTT. The complete variable domain, with remaining parts taken from reference TRBV9 and TRBJ1-3, reads DSGVTQTPKHLITATGQRVTLRCSPRSGDLSVYWYQQSLDQGLQFLIQYYNGEERAKGNILERFSAQQFPDLHSELNLSSLELGDSALYFCASSVIGGFSGNTIYFGEGSWLTVV.

This clone was recorded only once. The CDR3 region is CASSLASGNTEAFF. For the CDR3, the DNA is TGTGCCAGCAGCTTAGCGTCGGGAAACACTGAAGCTTTCTTT. The chain has TRBV7-2 and TRBJ1-1, with no clear D. The CDR3 runs to 14 residues. Germline loops: CDR1 SGHTA, CDR2 FQGNSA. The V end was cut by 0 bases, the J end by 2 bases, with 7 bases between.

This chain joins TRBV29-1 and TRBJ1-2; 8 positions agree with TRBD1. The CDR3 has 15 amino acids. Germline CDR1 SQVTM, CDR2 ANQGSEA. V shed 3 bases, J shed 2 bases, and the junction held 8 bases outside the gene matches. The DNA for the CDR3 is TGCAGCGTTGATCGAGGGACAGGATCAAACTATGGCTACACCTTC. It encodes CSVDRGTGSNYGYTF.

This clone was recorded only once. V is TRBV30 and J is TRBJ2-5; D gene unclear. Per germline, CDR1 GTSNPN and CDR2 SVGIG (reference sequence). CDR3 length: 11 amino acids. The ends were cut back, 2 bases at V and 3 bases at J, with 4 bases in the middle. CDR3 nucleotides: TGTGCCTGGAGTCCTGAAGAGACCCAGTACTTC. This sequence encodes CAWSPEETQYF.

The chain uses TRBV27 and TRBJ1-1; no clear D. Germline V gene lookup returns CDR1 MNHEY and CDR2 SMNVEV (reference sequence). The CDR3 runs 14 residues. The V and J ends lost 5 bases and 1 base respectively, with 11 bases between them. The CDR3 loop reads CASSPRQENTEAFF. CDR3 DNA sequence: TGTGCCAGCAGTCCCCGGCAGGAGAACACTGAAGCTTTCTTT.

This sequence joins TRBV7-2 and TRBJ1-3; the match to TRBD1 covers 7 bases. Germline CDR1 SGHTA, CDR2 FQGNSA. The CDR3 totals 16 residues. V lost 2 bases, J lost 2 bases, and 6 bases stayed unmatched. The DNA of the CDR3 is TGTGCCAGCAGCTTAAACCGGGACAGAGCTGGAAACACCATATATTTT. Translated, it gives CASSLNRDRAGNTIYF.

V and J are TRBV6-1 and TRBJ2-1; TRBD1 aligns across 9 bases. The CDR3 has 13 amino acids. CDR1 MNHNS and CDR2 SASEGT come from the germline V gene. V was clipped by 4 bases and J by 8 bases; unmatched bases: 3. CDR3 nucleotide sequence: TGTGCCAGCAGTGGGACAGGGGCCGATGAGCAGTTCTTC. It specifies CASSGTGADEQFF.

The chain employs TRBV29-1 and TRBJ2-7, with 12 bases that match TRBD2. J gave up 4 bases and V 6 bases, and 7 bases lay outside the gene matches. CDR3 length equals 14 residues. From germline, CDR1 is SQVTM and CDR2 ANQGSEA. The CDR3 loop is CSVTTGTSGYEQYF. CDR3 nucleotide sequence: TGCAGCGTGACAACCGGGACTAGCGGGTACGAGCAGTACTTC.